The 28 T cell receptor beta chains below come from one sample, sequenced in a study of T cell responses to AZD1222 COVID-19 vaccine. The data were produced by immunoSEQ multiplex PCR, yet TCRdb's version contains in-frame clones alone and is incomplete. The sample has around 130,000 clones, 91% seen once. The sequencing used peripheral blood, collected 28 days after the second dose of the MenACWY control vaccine. The receptors here all came from an adult who received the MenACWY meningococcal vaccine as a control.

J is TRBJ2-5 and V is TRBV7-2; D perhaps matches TRBD1 (6 bases). Germline V gene sequence: CDR1 SGHTA, CDR2 FQGNSA. The CDR3 runs to 14 residues. Trimming took off 5 bases at V and 0 bases at J, with 10 bases between the two ends. The DNA of the CDR3 is TGTGCCAGCAGCCAAACAGGGTACCAAGAGACCCAGTACTTC. It encodes CASSQTGYQETQYF.

On this clone itself: Within the sample, other DNA sequences also encode this same CDR3. The chain employs TRBV2 and TRBJ1-1, with D perhaps matching TRBD1 (5 bases). CDR3 length: 12 residues. Germline-derived CDR1 and CDR2 are SNHLY and FYNNEI. The germline V and J ends were trimmed by 8 bases and 5 bases, with 12 bases remaining between them. CDR3 nucleotide sequence: TGTGCCAGCTCATCGGGGGAGACTGAAGCTTTCTTT. Its protein product is CASSSGETEAFF.

The rearrangement links TRBV14 to TRBJ2-5; D gene uncertain. The ends were cut back, 1 base at V and 2 bases at J, with 17 bases in the middle. Looked up from germline, CDR1 is SGHDN and CDR2 is FVKESK. The CDR3 totals 17 residues. The DNA of the CDR3 is TGTGCCAGCAGCCAAGTCCATACCGGTTTACCACAAGAGACCCAGTACTTC. Its translation is CASSQVHTGLPQETQYF.

The CDR3 DNA follows: TGTGCCACCAGTGATTGGGGGACTAGCGGGAGCAATGAGCAGTTCTTC. Translated: CATSDWGTSGSNEQFF. This chain links TRBV24-1 with TRBJ2-1; 14 nucleotides match TRBD2. The ends lost 2 bases at V and 6 bases at J; junction bases unmatched: 2. Germline loops: CDR1 KGHDR, CDR2 SFDVKD. There are 16 residues in the CDR3.

The chain uses TRBV11-2 and TRBJ1-2; D is undetermined. Germline CDR1 SGHAT, CDR2 FQNNGV. Trimming shortened V by 0 bases and J by 4 bases, and 6 bases separated the two germline ends. CDR3 length: 13 amino acids. The CDR3 nucleotides are TGTGCCAGCAGCTTAGATGCTCGCTATGGCTACACCTTC. Its translation is CASSLDARYGYTF. Complete variable domain (other parts from reference TRBV11-2 and TRBJ1-2): EAGVAQSPRYKIIEKRQSVAFWCNPISGHATLYWYQQILGQGPKLLIQFQNNGVVDDSQLPKDRFSAERLKGVDSTLKIQPAKLEDSAVYLCASSLDARYGYTFGSGTRLTVV.

The chain links TRBV24-1 to TRBJ2-2; TRBD1 aligns across 9 bases. Germline V CDR1 and CDR2: KGHDR, SFDVKD. The CDR3 sequence is 15 residues long. Trimming took 3 bases from V and 6 from J; bases not matched to a gene: 4. CDR3 residues: CATSDGTGFAGELFF. CDR3 sequence (DNA): TGTGCCACCAGTGATGGGACAGGGTTTGCCGGGGAGCTGTTTTTT.

This clone came up once. V and J are TRBV4-3 and TRBJ1-1; D gene unclear. The length of the CDR3 is 14 residues. V was shortened by 0 bases and J by 0 bases, with 5 bases between the two germline ends. The V gene's germline CDR1 is LGHNA and CDR2 YSLEER. CDR3 DNA sequence: TGCGCCAGCAGCCAAGATGTCATGAACACTGAAGCTTTCTTT. Encoded protein: CASSQDVMNTEAFF.

About this clone itself: One junction end disagrees with the germline gene, perhaps due to a read error. The chain links TRBV12-5 to TRBJ2-1; TRBD2 matches 12 bases. The CDR3 length is 18 residues. In germline, CDR1 is LGHNT, CDR2 FRNRAP. The CDR3 sequence: CASGLGGRLAGVRNEQFF. The CDR3 DNA sequence: TGTGCTAGTGGCTTGGGGGGCAGACTAGCGGGAGTTCGGAATGAGCAGTTCTTC.

V usage is TRBV7-3 and J usage is TRBJ2-5, with D perhaps matching TRBD2 (5 bases). CDR3 size: 14 residues. In germline, CDR1 is SGHTA, CDR2 FQGTGA. V was shortened by 2 bases and J by 2 bases, with 9 bases between the two germline ends. The CDR3 reads CASSLGGRQETQYF. CDR3 DNA sequence: TGTGCCAGCAGCTTAGGAGGACGACAAGAGACCCAGTACTTC.

The V call is TRBV5-1, the J call TRBJ2-7, with 9 bases that match TRBD2. Unmatched junction bases numbered 11, after V lost 4 bases and J lost 0 bases. Germline CDR1 SGHRS, CDR2 YFSETQ. The CDR3 runs 17 residues. In DNA form, the CDR3 reads TGCGCCAGCAGCCCCCGGTTTGCTAGCGGGAACTCCTACGAGCAGTACTTC. It codes for CASSPRFASGNSYEQYF.

The chain carries TRBV6-5 and TRBJ1-4, with 8 bases lining up with TRBD1. The V segment lost 7 bases and the J segment 7 bases; nucleotides outside the gene matches: 5. This CDR3 contains 13 residues. From germline, CDR1 is MNHEY and CDR2 SVGAGI. CDR3 amino acids: CASTDRGAEKLFF. In DNA form, the CDR3 reads TGTGCCAGCACCGACAGGGGTGCTGAAAAACTGTTTTTT.

This rearrangement joins TRBV9 to TRBJ1-3, with D perhaps TRBD1 (5 bases). CDR1 and CDR2 from the germline V gene are SGDLS and YYNGEE. The CDR3 loop spans 17 amino acids. Between the trimmed V and J ends, which lost 2 bases and 0 bases, there was a span of 15 bases. The CDR3 coding sequence is TGTGCCAGCAGCGTTGAACCGGGACGAAACTCTGGAAACACCATATATTTT. The encoded protein is CASSVEPGRNSGNTIYF.

The V call is TRBV5-4, the J call TRBJ2-3, with 9 bases identical to TRBD2. J lost 2 bases, V lost 9 bases, and 10 bases had no gene match. The V gene's germline CDR1 is SGHNT and CDR2 YYREEE (reference sequence). The CDR3 contains 15 residues. CDR3 in amino acids: CATMGSGRFTDTQYF. Here the CDR3 DNA reads TGTGCCACCATGGGCAGCGGGAGGTTCACAGATACGCAGTATTTT.

V usage is TRBV19 and J usage is TRBJ2-2; tentative D call: TRBD2 (6 bases). V lost 1 base, J lost 4 bases, and 10 bases lay in between. The CDR3 totals 15 residues. Per germline, CDR1 LNHDA and CDR2 SQIVND (reference sequence). The CDR3 region is CASSIAGVGTGELFF. CDR3 nucleotides: TGTGCCAGTAGTATAGCGGGAGTGGGCACCGGGGAGCTGTTTTTT. Combining the CDR3 with reference TRBV19 and TRBJ2-2 gives the whole variable domain DGGITQSPKYLFRKEGQNVTLSCEQNLNHDAMYWYRQDPGQGLRLIYYSQIVNDFQKGDIAEGYSVSREKKESFPLTVTSAQKNPTAFYLCASSIAGVGTGELFFGEGSRLTVL.

The genes are TRBV6-5 and TRBJ2-1; 12 nucleotides align to TRBD2. Germline V gene data show CDR1 as MNHEY and CDR2 as SVGAGI. The CDR3 length is 15 residues. Trimming cost V 6 bases and J 3 bases; bases outside gene matches: 3. CDR3 residues: CASSPGLAGYNEQFF. The CDR3 DNA follows: TGTGCCAGCAGCCCGGGACTAGCGGGCTACAATGAGCAGTTCTTC.

Only a few counts were recorded for this clone. The chain recombines TRBV19 with TRBJ2-1; no clear D. The V end was cut by 7 bases, the J end by 1 base, with 20 bases between. The CDR3 extends over 17 amino acids. Germline V gene data show CDR1 as LNHDA and CDR2 as SQIVND (reference sequence). CDR3 nucleotide sequence: TGTGCCAGTAACTCCCCACAAGGTTCCCCTTCCTACAATGAGCAGTTCTTC. Amino acids: CASNSPQGSPSYNEQFF.

This chain joins TRBV11-3 and TRBJ2-2; 8 positions agree with TRBD1. This CDR3 has 15 amino acids. CDR1 is SGHNT and CDR2 is YENEEA in the germline V gene. The ends lost 5 bases at V and 1 base at J; junction bases unmatched: 3. For the CDR3, the DNA is TGTGCCAGCAGCGCCGGGACAGGGAACACCGGGGAGCTGTTTTTT. It is translated as CASSAGTGNTGELFF.

The chain combines TRBV20-1 with TRBJ1-5; the D is unclear. Trimming shortened V by 6 bases and J by 11 bases, and 26 bases separated the two germline ends. The CDR3 extends over 15 amino acids. Per the germline V gene, CDR1 is DFQATT and CDR2 is SNEGSKA (reference sequence). The CDR3 coding sequence is TGCAGTGCGAGTCCGAGGAGGGTGGGTGGAGGGTCCCAGCATTTT. This sequence encodes CSASPRRVGGGSQHF.

The genes are TRBV9 and TRBJ2-5; 7 bases map to TRBD2. Germline-derived CDR1 and CDR2 are SGDLS and YYNGEE. CDR3 length: 14 amino acids. Trimming removed 6 bases from V and 4 bases from J; junction bases left unmatched: 9. CDR3 sequence: CASKREGRGETQYF. For the CDR3, the DNA is TGTGCCAGCAAAAGAGAGGGGAGGGGAGAGACCCAGTACTTC. The entire variable domain, with the rest obtained from reference TRBV9 and TRBJ2-5, is as follows: DSGVTQTPKHLITATGQRVTLRCSPRSGDLSVYWYQQSLDQGLQFLIQYYNGEERAKGNILERFSAQQFPDLHSELNLSSLELGDSALYFCASKREGRGETQYFGPGTRLLVL.

The chain carries TRBV6-5 and TRBJ1-6, with TRBD1 matching over 7 bases. Trimming took 6 bases from V and 6 from J; bases not matched to a gene: 8. Per germline, CDR1 MNHEY and CDR2 SVGAGI. The CDR3 is 15 amino acids. The CDR3 sequence: CASRRGGAGNSPLHF. The CDR3 DNA reads TGTGCCAGCAGGAGAGGGGGCGCGGGTAATTCACCCCTCCACTTT.

This chain joins TRBV28 and TRBJ1-2, with D maybe TRBD1 (5 bases). CDR1 MDHEN and CDR2 SYDVKM come from the germline V gene. Trimming removed 2 bases from V and 4 bases from J, with 11 bases in between. The CDR3 contains 14 residues. This CDR3 reads CASSLEYRPYGYTF. The CDR3 DNA follows: TGTGCCAGCAGTTTAGAGTACAGGCCCTATGGCTACACCTTC.

The rearrangement links TRBV27 to TRBJ2-7; D ambiguous. V lost 6 bases to trimming and J lost 0 bases, with 12 bases between them. Germline assignment: CDR1 MNHEY and CDR2 SMNVEV (reference sequence). This CDR3 is 14 amino acids long. CDR3 sequence: CASSNLPNSYEQYF. DNA for the CDR3: TGTGCCAGCAGCAATCTACCAAACTCCTACGAGCAGTACTTC.

V and J are TRBV6-2 or TRBV6-3 and TRBJ2-1, with 7 bases fitting TRBD1. The germline CDR1 and CDR2 sequences are MNHEY and SVGEGT. The CDR3 loop spans 14 amino acids. Trimming removed 5 bases from V and 12 bases from J; junction bases left unmatched: 13. The CDR3 reads CASSKGQPPLLQFF. CDR3 bases: TGTGCCAGCAGTAAGGGACAGCCGCCCTTGCTGCAGTTCTTC.

V gene TRBV19 combines with J gene TRBJ1-6; 7 bases are shared with TRBD1. After removal of 5 bases from V and 8 bases from J, the junction contained 9 bases not matched to a gene. This CDR3 region has 15 residues. Germline loops: CDR1 LNHDA, CDR2 SQIVND (reference sequence). CDR3 protein: CASSPDRSQDSPLHF. The CDR3 DNA reads TGTGCCAGTAGTCCGGACAGGTCCCAGGATTCACCCCTCCACTTT.

V gene TRBV3-1 (or the pseudogene TRBV3-2) combines with J gene TRBJ1-3; possibly TRBD1 for D (5 bases). V gave up 1 base and J gave up 4 bases, with 14 bases separating them. The CDR3 totals 16 residues. Germline assignment: CDR1 LGHDT and CDR2 YNNKEL (reference sequence). Here the CDR3 reads CASSQAPTGGGNTIYF. CDR3 DNA: TGTGCCAGCAGCCAAGCCCCCACAGGAGGAGGAAACACCATATATTTT.

This chain connects TRBV7-2 to TRBJ1-6; D call uncertain. The germline V gene encodes CDR1 SGHTA and CDR2 FQGNSA. The V end lost 5 bases, the J end lost 10 bases, and 12 bases lay between the germline ends. CDR3 length: 13 residues. This CDR3 reads CASSPVGGSPLHF. CDR3 DNA: TGTGCCAGCAGCCCAGTGGGTGGATCACCCCTCCACTTT.

V is TRBV7-8 and J is TRBJ1-5, with unresolved D. The CDR3 totals 17 residues. The germline V gene has CDR1 SGHVS and CDR2 FQNEAQ. Between the trimmed V and J ends, which lost 5 bases and 0 bases, there was a span of 17 bases. CDR3 amino acids: CASSISGPPYSNQPQHF. The CDR3 nucleotides are TGTGCCAGCAGCATTAGCGGTCCACCCTATAGCAATCAGCCCCAGCATTTT.

The gene calls are TRBV7-2 and TRBJ1-2; D gene uncertain. V dropped 5 bases and J dropped 2 bases, with 9 bases sitting between them. The CDR3 spans 13 residues. Germline-derived CDR1 and CDR2 are SGHTA and FQGNSA. The CDR3 region has the DNA TGTGCCAGCAGCCCCGACACGAACTATGGCTACACCTTC. Residues: CASSPDTNYGYTF.